These 20 T cell receptor beta chains came from one sample sequenced in a study of T cell responses to AZD1222 COVID-19 vaccine. The method was immunoSEQ multiplex PCR; TCRdb's version includes in-frame clones alone and lacks a portion of them. Here the sample spans 150,000 to 200,000 clones, more than 75% being singletons. The sample was peripheral blood, taken 28 days after the second AZD1222 dose. These receptors came from an adult who received the AZD1222 COVID-19 vaccine.

The rearrangement uses TRBV2 and TRBJ2-7, with 8 bases identical to TRBD1. The V gene's germline CDR1 is SNHLY and CDR2 FYNNEI. The length of the CDR3 is 14 residues. V lost 6 bases and J lost 10; bases outside the gene matches: 14. The CDR3 nucleotides are TGTGCCAGCAGCCCTGGGACAGGAGGGCGTCGACAGTACTTC. Translated, it gives CASSPGTGGRRQYF.

The rearrangement links TRBV7-2 to TRBJ1-1; D not certain. The CDR3 length is 13 residues. V gave up 3 bases and J gave up 0 bases, with 5 bases separating them. The germline gives CDR1 SGHTA, CDR2 FQGNSA. This CDR3 reads CASSLVLNTEAFF. In DNA form, the CDR3 reads TGTGCCAGCAGCTTGGTCCTGAACACTGAAGCTTTCTTT.

The chain is built from TRBV6-6 and TRBJ1-2, with TRBD1 identical over 10 bases. The CDR3 has 16 residues. V was clipped by 8 bases and J by 4 bases; unmatched bases: 13. Germline-derived CDR1 and CDR2 are MNHNY and SVGAGI (reference sequence). Written as DNA, the CDR3 is TGTGCCAGCGTACAGCGACAGGGGGCTTTGCTCTATGGCTACACCTTC. It encodes CASVQRQGALLYGYTF.

J is TRBJ1-1 and V is TRBV29-1; maybe TRBD1 (6 bases). Germline-derived CDR1 and CDR2 are SQVTM and ANQGSEA. The CDR3 has 10 residues. The V gene lost 7 bases and the J gene lost 6 bases, with 9 bases spanning the gap. The CDR3 loop is CSGGGPEAFF. CDR3 DNA: TGCAGCGGCGGGGGGCCTGAAGCTTTCTTT.

The chain employs TRBV27 and TRBJ2-5, with 8 bases aligning to TRBD1. Per germline, CDR1 MNHEY and CDR2 SMNVEV (reference sequence). V lost 5 bases to trimming and J lost 1 base; unmatched junction nucleotides: 6. The CDR3 spans 15 residues. CDR3 residues: CASSGAGTGQETQYF. The CDR3 DNA follows: TGTGCCAGCAGTGGAGCCGGGACAGGCCAAGAGACCCAGTACTTC.

About this clone itself: Just one base apart from a much larger clone, this may be a read error. The chain recombines TRBV4-1 with TRBJ2-7; 9 nucleotides align to TRBD1. J gave up 5 bases and V 2 bases, and 1 base lay outside the gene matches. The CDR3 runs 13 residues. Germline CDR1 and CDR2: MGHRA and YSYEKL. CDR3 DNA: TGCGCCAGCAGCCAAAGACAGGGGGACGAGCAGTACTTC. Protein product: CASSQRQGDEQYF.

V is TRBV10-3 and J is TRBJ2-3, with TRBD2 identical over 8 bases. Germline values: CDR1 ENHRY, CDR2 SYGVKD. V was pared by 6 bases and J by 1 base, with 6 bases of the junction left unmatched. The CDR3 contains 15 residues. This CDR3 reads CAISRGGPGTDTQYF. The CDR3 DNA reads as TGTGCCATCAGCCGGGGGGGGCCGGGCACAGATACGCAGTATTTT.

The chain employs TRBV11-2 and TRBJ2-1; D not resolved. Germline CDR1 reads SGHAT; CDR2 reads FQNNGV. The CDR3 is 14 amino acids. The V gene lost 1 base and the J gene lost 4 bases, with 8 bases spanning the gap. Written as DNA, the CDR3 is TGTGCCAGCAGCTTAGCGGGCTCTTACAATGAGCAGTTCTTC. It yields the protein CASSLAGSYNEQFF. Complete variable domain (other parts from reference TRBV11-2 and TRBJ2-1): EAGVAQSPRYKIIEKRQSVAFWCNPISGHATLYWYQQILGQGPKLLIQFQNNGVVDDSQLPKDRFSAERLKGVDSTLKIQPAKLEDSAVYLCASSLAGSYNEQFFGPGTRLTVL.

The chain is built from TRBV30 and TRBJ2-7; 7 bases map to TRBD1. The germline CDR1 and CDR2 sequences are GTSNPN and SVGIG (reference sequence). There are 16 residues in the CDR3. V gave up 0 bases and J gave up 4 bases; unmatched junction bases: 12. The CDR3 DNA reads TGTGCCTGGAGTGTTCAACGCCGGACAGGCAGTTACGAGCAGTACTTC. It is translated as CAWSVQRRTGSYEQYF.

The rearrangement uses TRBV5-6 and TRBJ1-1; TRBD1 might be the D (5 bases). Per germline, CDR1 SGHDT and CDR2 YYEEEE. This CDR3 has 14 residues. V was clipped by 0 bases and J by 3 bases, with 9 bases between them. The CDR3 protein is CASSLAGADTEAFF. CDR3 nucleotide sequence: TGTGCCAGCAGCTTGGCCGGGGCGGACACTGAAGCTTTCTTT.

V gene TRBV25-1 combines with J gene TRBJ1-6; TRBD1 is a possible D gene (5 bases). CDR3 length: 15 amino acids. V was clipped by 2 bases and J by 10 bases, with 15 bases between them. Germline V gene sequence: CDR1 MGHDK, CDR2 SYGVNS. CDR3 loop: CASSEVRQGWSPLHF. DNA of the CDR3: TGTGCCAGCAGTGAAGTCCGGCAGGGTTGGTCACCCCTCCACTTT.

This clone was counted a single time. This chain joins TRBV5-4 and TRBJ2-7; TRBD1 matches 8 bases. Germline V CDR1 and CDR2: SGHNT, YYREEE (reference sequence). The ends lost 4 bases at V and 3 bases at J; junction bases unmatched: 6. The CDR3 contains 14 residues. CDR3 DNA sequence: TGTGCCAGCAGCCGGGGACAGGCGGACTACGAGCAGTACTTC. This encodes CASSRGQADYEQYF.

The chain is built from TRBV27 and TRBJ1-1; D is undetermined. The germline V gene encodes CDR1 MNHEY and CDR2 SMNVEV (reference sequence). The CDR3 spans 12 residues. V lost 5 bases, J lost 10 bases, and 14 bases lay in between. The CDR3 nucleotides read TGTGCCAGCAGTCTCCCGGGGAGCGGAGCTTTCTTT. It yields the protein CASSLPGSGAFF.

The CDR3 reads CASSLRTFNTGELFF. In DNA form, the CDR3 reads TGTGCCAGCAGCTTAAGGACCTTTAACACCGGGGAGCTGTTTTTT. V and J are TRBV11-2 and TRBJ2-2; D is uncertain. This CDR3 spans 15 amino acids. Germline lookup yields CDR1 SGHAT and CDR2 FQNNGV. Trimming left V 2 bases short and J 2 bases short, with 9 bases between.

The chain is built from TRBV27 and TRBJ2-1; D not resolved. Per the germline V gene, CDR1 is MNHEY and CDR2 is SMNVEV (reference sequence). Trimming took off 0 bases at V and 5 bases at J, with 14 bases between the two ends. This CDR3 is built from 16 residues. The chain's CDR3 is CASSLSKLDGNNEQFF. The CDR3 DNA reads TGTGCCAGCAGTTTATCAAAACTGGACGGAAACAATGAGCAGTTCTTC.

The chain couples TRBV7-9 to TRBJ2-7; possibly TRBD1 or TRBD2 for D (5 bases each). Trimming took 1 base from V and 2 from J, leaving 9 bases between them. From germline, CDR1 is SEHNR and CDR2 FQNEAQ (reference sequence). This CDR3 is built from 14 residues. CDR3: CASSLDMGPYEQYF. As DNA, the CDR3 is TGTGCCAGCAGCTTAGATATGGGACCCTACGAGCAGTACTTC.

This clone came up a few times. This chain joins TRBV2 and TRBJ1-6, with a weak D call TRBD1 (5 bases). V lost 7 bases and J lost 11, with 12 bases in between. CDR1 is SNHLY and CDR2 is FYNNEI in the germline V gene. The CDR3 spans 12 residues. This CDR3 is CASTQGKTPLHF. DNA for the CDR3: TGTGCCAGCACGCAGGGTAAAACACCCCTCCACTTT.

This chain uses TRBV4-2 with TRBJ1-2; 10 bases map to TRBD1. CDR1 LGHNA and CDR2 YNFKEQ come from the germline V gene. CDR3 length: 19 amino acids. Unmatched junction bases numbered 14, after V lost 2 bases and J lost 2 bases. CDR3 loop: CASSQNPGTGVWGNYGYTF. CDR3 sequence (DNA): TGTGCCAGCAGCCAAAACCCCGGGACAGGGGTTTGGGGAAACTATGGCTACACCTTC.

This clone was picked up one time. The V gene is TRBV2, the J gene TRBJ1-2; D remains ambiguous. CDR3 length equals 13 residues. Germline V CDR1 and CDR2: SNHLY, FYNNEI. The ends were cut back, 0 bases at V and 4 bases at J, with 6 bases in the middle. The CDR3 coding sequence is TGTGCCAGCAGTGAAGCTGAAGGCTATGGCTACACCTTC. This gives the protein CASSEAEGYGYTF.

In regard to this clone: The same CDR3 can be traced to other DNA sequences in this sample. The V and J genes are TRBV30 and TRBJ1-5, with unresolved D. Trimming shortened V by 0 bases and J by 4 bases, and 7 bases separated the two germline ends. The CDR3 is made up of 13 amino acids. The germline CDR1 and CDR2 sequences are GTSNPN and SVGIG (reference sequence). DNA of the CDR3: TGTGCCTGGAGTGTAGGTGGGAATCAGCCCCAGCATTTT. Amino acids: CAWSVGGNQPQHF.